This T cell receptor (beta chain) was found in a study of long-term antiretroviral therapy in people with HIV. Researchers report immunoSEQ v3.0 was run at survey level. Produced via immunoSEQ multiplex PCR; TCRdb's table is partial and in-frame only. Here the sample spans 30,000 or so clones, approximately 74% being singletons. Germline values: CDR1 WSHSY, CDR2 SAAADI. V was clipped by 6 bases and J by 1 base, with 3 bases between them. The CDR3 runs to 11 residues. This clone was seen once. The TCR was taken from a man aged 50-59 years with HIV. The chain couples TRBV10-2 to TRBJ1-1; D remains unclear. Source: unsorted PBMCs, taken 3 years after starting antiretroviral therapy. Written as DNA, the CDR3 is TGCGCCAGCAGAGAGAACACTGAAGCTTTCTTT. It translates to CASRENTEAFF.